This T cell receptor beta chain was documented in a study of CD8 T cells in Susac syndrome. Study-wide results and caveats: In its TCR sequencing and HLA analysis, the study acknowledged that the number of individuals was relatively small.

V lost 6 bases and J 2 bases, leaving 9 bases between the germline ends. Germline V gene lookup returns CDR1 LNHNV and CDR2 YYDKDF (reference sequence). This CDR3 spans 13 amino acids. Random hexamers were used to reverse transcribe 0.5 to 1 ug of RNA. MiXCR, run by TCRdb on the immunoSEQ multiplex PCR reads, gives a single entry per CDR3 protein. The sample consists of about 200,000 distinct CDR3 sequences, 92% of them appearing once. The study sequenced TCR beta in blood CD8+ and CD4+ T cells. Negative isolation was used for CD8+ and CD4+ T cells and FACS enrichment for TEMRA cells. Concerning this clonotype: What it binds is unknown.

This chain joins TRBV15 and TRBJ2-3; D might be TRBD1 (6 bases). The clonotype comes from a human donor with multiple sclerosis. Sequencing used CD8+ T cells from PBMCs. The CDR3 loop reads CATRRTDTDTQYF. The CDR3 DNA follows: TGTGCCACCAGGAGGACAGACACAGATACGCAGTATTTT.